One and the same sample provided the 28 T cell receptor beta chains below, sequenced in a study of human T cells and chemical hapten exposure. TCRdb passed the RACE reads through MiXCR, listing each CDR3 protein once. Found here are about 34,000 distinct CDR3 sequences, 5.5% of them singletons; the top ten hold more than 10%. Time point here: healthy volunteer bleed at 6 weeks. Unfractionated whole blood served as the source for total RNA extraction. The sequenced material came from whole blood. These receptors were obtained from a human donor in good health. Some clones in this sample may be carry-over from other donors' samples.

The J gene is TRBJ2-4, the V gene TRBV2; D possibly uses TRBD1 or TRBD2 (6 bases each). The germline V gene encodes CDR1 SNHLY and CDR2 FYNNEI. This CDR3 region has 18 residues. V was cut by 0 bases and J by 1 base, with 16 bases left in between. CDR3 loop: CASSEARITGRAKNIQYF. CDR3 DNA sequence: TGTGCCAGCAGTGAAGCGCGGATCACAGGGAGGGCCAAAAACATTCAGTACTTC.

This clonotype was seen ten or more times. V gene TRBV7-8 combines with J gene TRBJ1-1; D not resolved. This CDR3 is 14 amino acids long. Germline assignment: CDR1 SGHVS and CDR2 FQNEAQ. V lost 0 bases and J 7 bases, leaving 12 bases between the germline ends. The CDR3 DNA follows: TGTGCCAGCAGCTTAGCCCCTAAAAACGTTGAAGCTTTCTTT. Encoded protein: CASSLAPKNVEAFF.

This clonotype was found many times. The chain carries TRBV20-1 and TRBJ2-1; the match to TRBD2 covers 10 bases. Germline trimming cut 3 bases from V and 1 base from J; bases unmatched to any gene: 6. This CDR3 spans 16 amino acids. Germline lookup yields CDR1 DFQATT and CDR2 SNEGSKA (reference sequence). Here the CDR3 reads CSARQTSGFSYNEQFF. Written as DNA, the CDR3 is TGCAGTGCTAGGCAGACTAGCGGGTTTTCCTACAATGAGCAGTTCTTC.

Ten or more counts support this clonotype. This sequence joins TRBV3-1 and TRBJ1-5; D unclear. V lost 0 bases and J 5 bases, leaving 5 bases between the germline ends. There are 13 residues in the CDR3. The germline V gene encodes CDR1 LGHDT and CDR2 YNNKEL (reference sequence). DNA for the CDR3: TGTGCCAGCAGCCAAGATCGGCATCAGCCCCAGCATTTT. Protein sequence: CASSQDRHQPQHF.

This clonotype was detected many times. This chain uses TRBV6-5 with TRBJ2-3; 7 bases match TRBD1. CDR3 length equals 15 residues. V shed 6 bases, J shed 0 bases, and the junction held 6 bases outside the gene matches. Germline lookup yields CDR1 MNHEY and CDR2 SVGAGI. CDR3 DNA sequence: TGTGCCAGCAGCTCGACAGGGTCCAGCACAGATACGCAGTATTTT. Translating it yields CASSSTGSSTDTQYF.

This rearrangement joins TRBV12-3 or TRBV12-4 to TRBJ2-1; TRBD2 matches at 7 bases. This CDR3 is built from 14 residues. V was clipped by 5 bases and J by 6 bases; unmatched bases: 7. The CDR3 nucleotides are TGTGCCAGCAGTCCCCGGGGGGAGTTCAATGAGCAGTTCTTC. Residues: CASSPRGEFNEQFF.

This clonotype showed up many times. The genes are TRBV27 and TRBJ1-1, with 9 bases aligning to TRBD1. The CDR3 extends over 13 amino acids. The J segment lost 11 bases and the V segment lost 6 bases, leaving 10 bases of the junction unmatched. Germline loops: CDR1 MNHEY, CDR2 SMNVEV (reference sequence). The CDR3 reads CASSPQGALRAFF. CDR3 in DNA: TGTGCCAGCAGCCCACAGGGGGCGCTTCGGGCTTTCTTT.

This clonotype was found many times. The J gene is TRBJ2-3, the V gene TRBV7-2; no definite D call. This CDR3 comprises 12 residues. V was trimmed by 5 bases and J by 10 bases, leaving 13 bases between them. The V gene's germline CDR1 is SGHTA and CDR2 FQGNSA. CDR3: CASSPSLVPQYF. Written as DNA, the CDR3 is TGTGCCAGCAGCCCAAGCCTAGTGCCGCAGTATTTT.

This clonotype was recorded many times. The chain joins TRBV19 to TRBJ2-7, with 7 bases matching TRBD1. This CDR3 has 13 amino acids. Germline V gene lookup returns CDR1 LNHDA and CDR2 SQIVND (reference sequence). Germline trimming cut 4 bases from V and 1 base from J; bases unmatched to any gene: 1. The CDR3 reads CASSKGQSYEQYF. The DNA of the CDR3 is TGTGCCAGTAGTAAGGGACAGTCCTACGAGCAGTACTTC. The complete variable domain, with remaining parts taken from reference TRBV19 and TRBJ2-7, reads DGGITQSPKYLFRKEGQNVTLSCEQNLNHDAMYWYRQDPGQGLRLIYYSQIVNDFQKGDIAEGYSVSREKKESFPLTVTSAQKNPTAFYLCASSKGQSYEQYFGPGTRLTVT.

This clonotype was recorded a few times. The CDR3 reads CASSSSTDTQYF. As DNA, the CDR3 is TGTGCCAGCAGCTCAAGCACAGATACGCAGTATTTT. The V gene is TRBV5-4, the J gene TRBJ2-3; D uncertain. CDR3 length: 12 amino acids. V lost 3 bases, J lost 0 bases, and 2 bases lay in between. Germline lookup yields CDR1 SGHNT and CDR2 YYREEE (reference sequence).

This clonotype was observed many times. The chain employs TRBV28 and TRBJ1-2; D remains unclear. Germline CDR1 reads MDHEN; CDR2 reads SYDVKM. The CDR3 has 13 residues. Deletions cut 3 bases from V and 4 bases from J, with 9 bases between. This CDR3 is CASSFRESYGYTF. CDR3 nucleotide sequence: TGTGCCAGCAGTTTCCGGGAGTCCTATGGCTACACCTTC.

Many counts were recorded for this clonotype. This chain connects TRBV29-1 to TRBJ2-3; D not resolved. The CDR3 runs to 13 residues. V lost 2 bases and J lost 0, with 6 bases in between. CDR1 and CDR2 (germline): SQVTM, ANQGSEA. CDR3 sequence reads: CSVEPGSTDTQYF. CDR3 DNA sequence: TGCAGCGTTGAACCTGGGAGCACAGATACGCAGTATTTT.

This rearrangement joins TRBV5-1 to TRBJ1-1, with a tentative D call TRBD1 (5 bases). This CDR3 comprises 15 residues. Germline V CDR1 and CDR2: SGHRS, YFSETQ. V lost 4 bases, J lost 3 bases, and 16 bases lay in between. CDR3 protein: CASSLRPGADTEAFF. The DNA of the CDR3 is TGCGCCAGCAGCCTGCGTCCTGGGGCGGACACTGAAGCTTTCTTT.

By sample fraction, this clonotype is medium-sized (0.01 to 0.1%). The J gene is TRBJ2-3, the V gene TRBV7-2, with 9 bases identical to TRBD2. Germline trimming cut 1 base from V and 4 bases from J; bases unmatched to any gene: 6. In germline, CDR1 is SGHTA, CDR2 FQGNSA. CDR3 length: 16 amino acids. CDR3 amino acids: CASSLVGTSRADTQYF. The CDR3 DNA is TGTGCCAGCAGCTTAGTGGGGACTAGCAGGGCAGATACGCAGTATTTT.

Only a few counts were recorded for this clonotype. CDR3 in DNA: TGTGCCAGCAGTTACGTGACTAGCGGGATTAACAATGAGCAGTTCTTC. It is translated as CASSYVTSGINNEQFF. The genes are TRBV6-5 and TRBJ2-1; 11 nucleotides line up with TRBD2. Trimming at V came to 2 bases and at J to 5 bases, leaving 5 bases not matched to a gene. Germline V gene data show CDR1 as MNHEY and CDR2 as SVGAGI. This CDR3 has 16 residues.

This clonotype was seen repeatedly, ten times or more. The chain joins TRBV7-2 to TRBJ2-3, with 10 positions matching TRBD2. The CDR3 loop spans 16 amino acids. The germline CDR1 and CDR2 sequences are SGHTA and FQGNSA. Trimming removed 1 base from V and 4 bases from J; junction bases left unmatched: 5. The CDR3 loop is CASSLVGTSVADTQYF. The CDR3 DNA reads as TGTGCCAGCAGCTTAGTGGGGACTAGCGTTGCAGATACGCAGTATTTT.

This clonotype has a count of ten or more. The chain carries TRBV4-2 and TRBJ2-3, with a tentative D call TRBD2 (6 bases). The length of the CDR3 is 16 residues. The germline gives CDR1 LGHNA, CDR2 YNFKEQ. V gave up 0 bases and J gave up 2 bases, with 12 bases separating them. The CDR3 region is CASSQDFRGSTDTQYF. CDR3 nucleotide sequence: TGTGCCAGCAGCCAAGATTTTCGGGGGTCCACAGATACGCAGTATTTT.

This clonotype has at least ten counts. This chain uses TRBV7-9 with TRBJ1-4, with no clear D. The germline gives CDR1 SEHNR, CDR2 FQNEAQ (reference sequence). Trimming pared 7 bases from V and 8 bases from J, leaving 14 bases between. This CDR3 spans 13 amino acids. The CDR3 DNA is TGTGCCAGCAACGACGGGCCAGCGGAAAAACTGTTTTTT. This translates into CASNDGPAEKLFF. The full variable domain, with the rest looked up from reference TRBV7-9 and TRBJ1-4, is DTGVSQNPRHKITKRGQNVTFRCDPISEHNRLYWYRQTLGQGPEFLTYFQNEAQLEKSRLLSDRFSAERPKGSFSTLEIQRTEQGDSAMYLCASNDGPAEKLFFGSGTQLSVL.

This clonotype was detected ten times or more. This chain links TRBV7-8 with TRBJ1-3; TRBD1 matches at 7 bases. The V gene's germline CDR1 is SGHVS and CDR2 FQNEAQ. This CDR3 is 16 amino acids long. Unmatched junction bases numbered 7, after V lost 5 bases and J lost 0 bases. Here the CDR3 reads CASSQGTVLSGNTIYF. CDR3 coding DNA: TGTGCCAGCAGCCAGGGGACAGTCCTCTCTGGAAACACCATATATTTT.

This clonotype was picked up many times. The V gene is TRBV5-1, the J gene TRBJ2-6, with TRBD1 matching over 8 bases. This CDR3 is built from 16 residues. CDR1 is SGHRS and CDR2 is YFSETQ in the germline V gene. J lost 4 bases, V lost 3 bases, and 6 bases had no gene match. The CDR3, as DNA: TGCGCCAGCAGCTGGGGGACAGGACCCGGGGCCAACGTCCTGACTTTC. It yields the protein CASSWGTGPGANVLTF.

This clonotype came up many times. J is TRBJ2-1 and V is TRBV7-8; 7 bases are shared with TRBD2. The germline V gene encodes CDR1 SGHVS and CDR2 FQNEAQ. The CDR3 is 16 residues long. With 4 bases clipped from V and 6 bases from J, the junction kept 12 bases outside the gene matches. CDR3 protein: CASSSIMGGISNEQFF. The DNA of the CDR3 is TGTGCCAGCAGCTCGATTATGGGGGGGATTTCCAATGAGCAGTTCTTC.

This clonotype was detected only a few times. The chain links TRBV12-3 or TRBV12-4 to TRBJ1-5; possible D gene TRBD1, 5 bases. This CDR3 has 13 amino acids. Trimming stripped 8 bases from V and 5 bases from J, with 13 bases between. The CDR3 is CASRLGGDQPQHF. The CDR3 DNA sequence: TGTGCCAGCCGCCTGGGGGGGGATCAGCCCCAGCATTTT.

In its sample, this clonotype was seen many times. This chain's CDR3 is CASSPTGDNYGYTF. As DNA, the CDR3 is TGTGCCAGCAGCCCGACAGGGGACAACTATGGCTACACCTTC. This chain joins TRBV7-2 and TRBJ1-2; 8 positions match TRBD1. The CDR3 sequence is 14 residues long. Germline CDR1 SGHTA, CDR2 FQGNSA. The V gene end was trimmed by 5 bases and the J gene end by 2 bases; junction bases not matched to a gene: 4. Together with reference TRBV7-2 and TRBJ1-2, the CDR3 gives the full variable domain: GAGVSQSPSNKVTEKGKDVELRCDPISGHTALYWYRQSLGQGLEFLIYFQGNSAPDKSGLPSDRFSAERTGGSVSTLTIQRTQQEDSAVYLCASSPTGDNYGYTFGSGTRLTVV.

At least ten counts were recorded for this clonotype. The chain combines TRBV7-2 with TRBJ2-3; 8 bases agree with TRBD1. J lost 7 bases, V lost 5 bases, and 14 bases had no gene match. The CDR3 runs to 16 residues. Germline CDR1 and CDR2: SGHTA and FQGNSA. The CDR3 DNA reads TGTGCCAGCAGCCCCTTGGGACAGGCCCCCAGGAATACGCAGTATTTT. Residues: CASSPLGQAPRNTQYF.

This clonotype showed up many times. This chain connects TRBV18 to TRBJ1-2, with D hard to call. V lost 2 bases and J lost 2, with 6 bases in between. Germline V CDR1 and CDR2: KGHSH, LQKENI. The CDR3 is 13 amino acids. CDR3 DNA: TGTGCCAGCTCACCAGCAGGCAACTATGGCTACACCTTC. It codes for CASSPAGNYGYTF.

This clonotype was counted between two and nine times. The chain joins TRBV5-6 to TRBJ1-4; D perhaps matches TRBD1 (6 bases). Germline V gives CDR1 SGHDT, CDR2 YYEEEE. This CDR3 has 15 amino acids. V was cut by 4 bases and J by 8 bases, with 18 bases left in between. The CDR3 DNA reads TGTGCCAGCAGCCCCCGACAGGCGGCTCGGGAAAAACTGTTTTTT. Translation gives CASSPRQAAREKLFF.

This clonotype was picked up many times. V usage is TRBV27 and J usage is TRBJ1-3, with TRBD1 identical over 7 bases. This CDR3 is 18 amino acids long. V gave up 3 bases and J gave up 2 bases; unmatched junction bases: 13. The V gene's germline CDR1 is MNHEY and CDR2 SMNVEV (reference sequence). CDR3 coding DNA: TGTGCCAGCAGTTTGAGGGGGCCTCAGGGGCTGGCTGGAAACACCATATATTTT. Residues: CASSLRGPQGLAGNTIYF.

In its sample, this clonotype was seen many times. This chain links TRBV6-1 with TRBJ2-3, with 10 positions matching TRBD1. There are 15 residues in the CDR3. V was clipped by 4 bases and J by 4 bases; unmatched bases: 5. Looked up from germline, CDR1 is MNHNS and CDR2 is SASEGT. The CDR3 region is CASSGETGGPDTQYF. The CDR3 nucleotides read TGTGCCAGCAGTGGGGAGACAGGGGGCCCAGATACGCAGTATTTT.